The T cell receptor (beta chain) described here comes from a study of cytomegalovirus exposure and HLA in healthy donors. Amplification used 60 Vbeta primers and 13 Jbeta primers. The protocol was immunoSEQ multiplex PCR, while the TCRdb copy is restricted to in-frame clones and leaves out a portion. The sample holds 120,000 or so clones, about three quarters seen once. V lost 5 bases, J lost 11 bases, and 16 bases lay in between. This CDR3 has 13 residues. Per germline, CDR1 SEHNR and CDR2 FQNEAQ (reference sequence). The sequencing input was PBMCs. This TCR was recovered from a woman between 55 and 75 years old in good health and CMV-seropositive. The chain employs TRBV7-9 and TRBJ1-5; the D gene is possibly TRBD1 (6 bases). The CDR3 protein is CASSPQPTGSQHF. Written as DNA, the CDR3 is TGTGCCAGCAGCCCCCAACCGACAGGTTCCCAGCATTTT. The whole variable domain, filled in from reference TRBV7-9 and TRBJ1-5, reads DTGVSQNPRHKITKRGQNVTFRCDPISEHNRLYWYRQTLGQGPEFLTYFQNEAQLEKSRLLSDRFSAERPKGSFSTLEIQRTEQGDSAMYLCASSPQPTGSQHFGDGTRLSIL.